The 13 T cell receptor beta chains reported below all come from one sample, sequenced in a study of T cells in Graves' hyperthyroidism and ophthalmopathy. RNA transcripts served as the template for amplifying TCR beta CDR3 regions. HTBI primers were employed in a first-round RT-PCR of the TCR CDR3. MiXCR, run by TCRdb on the multiplex PCR reads, gives a single entry per CDR3 protein. The table records about 640,000 distinct CDR3 sequences, roughly 20% of them present only once. Source material: blood. All receptors derive from a man aged 25-45 years with Graves' ophthalmopathy.

The sample holds many counts of this clonotype. The junction departs from germline at one end; a sequencing error may be responsible. The V and J genes are TRBV5-1 and TRBJ1-5; D unresolved. This CDR3 has 13 amino acids. Germline CDR1 is SGHRS and CDR2 is YFSETQ. The CDR3 bases are TGTGCCAGCAGCTTAGATGGCAATCAGCCCCAGCATTTT. As protein: CASSLDGNQPQHF. The full variable domain, completed using reference TRBV5-1 and TRBJ1-5, is KAGVTQTPRYLIKTRGQQVTLSCSPISGHRSVSWYQQTPGQGLQFLFEYFSETQRNKGNFPGRFSGRQFSNSRSEMNVSTLELGDSALYLCASSLDGNQPQHFGDGTRLSIL.

In its sample, this clonotype was seen a few times. CDR3 DNA sequence: TGCAGCGGGAGGACAGGGGGCCTAACTAATGAAAAACTGTTTTTT. Amino acids: CSGRTGGLTNEKLFF. This chain links TRBV29-1 with TRBJ1-4; TRBD1 aligns across 11 bases. CDR1 and CDR2 from the germline V gene are SQVTM and ANQGSEA. The CDR3 runs to 15 residues. The J segment lost 1 base and the V segment lost 7 bases, leaving 5 bases of the junction unmatched.

The chain has TRBV29-1 and TRBJ2-3, with D unresolved. The V gene lost 3 bases and the J gene lost 2 bases, with 9 bases spanning the gap. In germline, CDR1 is SQVTM, CDR2 ANQGSEA. CDR3 length equals 13 residues. CDR3 sequence (DNA): TGCAGCGTTGAGGGTGTCCTCACAGATACGCAGTATTTT. Protein: CSVEGVLTDTQYF.

As concerns this clonotype: An end of the junction differs from the germline gene, which may be a read error. The chain combines TRBV5-1 with TRBJ2-2; 9 bases match TRBD2. Per the germline V gene, CDR1 is SGHRS and CDR2 is YFSETQ. The CDR3 loop spans 16 amino acids. The CDR3 region is CASSLRLAENTGGLFF. Here the CDR3 DNA reads TGCGCCAGCAGCTTAAGACTAGCGGAAAACACCGGGGGGCTGTTTTTT.

There are a few counts of this clonotype. V and J are TRBV25-1 and TRBJ2-1, with a tentative D call TRBD2 (5 bases). The CDR3 runs 13 residues. Germline V gives CDR1 MGHDK, CDR2 SYGVNS. V was pared by 5 bases and J by 6 bases, with 11 bases between. This CDR3 reads CASSREGANEQFF. CDR3 bases: TGTGCCAGCAGTCGAGAGGGTGCCAATGAGCAGTTCTTC.

The genes are TRBV6-9 and TRBJ2-7; D remains ambiguous. The CDR3 length is 13 residues. The germline V gene has CDR1 MNHGY and CDR2 SVAAGI. The V gene lost 3 bases and the J gene lost 5 bases, with 11 bases spanning the gap. CDR3 amino acids: CASSYSDMDEQYF. The CDR3 bases are TGTGCCAGCAGTTACAGCGACATGGACGAGCAGTACTTC.

This clonotype occurred many times. The chain recombines TRBV5-1 with TRBJ2-1; D is perhaps TRBD2 (6 bases). The CDR3 is made up of 15 amino acids. V lost 5 bases and J lost 4, with 16 bases in between. Looked up from germline, CDR1 is SGHRS and CDR2 is YFSETQ. This chain's CDR3 is CASRVELAFYNEQFF. The CDR3 DNA sequence: TGCGCCAGCAGAGTTGAACTAGCTTTTTACAATGAGCAGTTCTTC.

This clonotype was counted at least ten times. The chain links TRBV18 to TRBJ1-5; 8 bases are shared with TRBD1. Germline CDR1 KGHSH, CDR2 LQKENI. V trimming: 3 bases; J trimming: 0 bases; junction bases outside the gene matches: 4. This CDR3 spans 16 amino acids. CDR3 loop: CASSPGTGHSNQPQHF. The DNA for the CDR3 is TGTGCCAGCTCACCTGGGACAGGCCATAGCAATCAGCCCCAGCATTTT.

Note on this clonotype: A read error may account for a junction end that differs from germline. This chain links TRBV7-3 with TRBJ2-1; D tentatively reads TRBD1 or TRBD2 (5 bases each). The CDR3 extends over 15 amino acids. The germline V gene has CDR1 SGHTA and CDR2 FQGTGA. DNA for the CDR3: TGCGCCAGCAGCCAAGGGGTGGGAGCTGCACTAGAGCAGTTCTTC. Protein sequence: CASSQGVGAALEQFF.

Ten or more counts support this clonotype. The V and J genes are TRBV11-2 and TRBJ1-2; 7 bases are shared with TRBD1. V trimming: 5 bases; J trimming: 7 bases; junction bases outside the gene matches: 10. The CDR3 totals 14 residues. Per germline, CDR1 SGHAT and CDR2 FQNNGV. CDR3 in DNA: TGTGCCAGCAGCCATACAGGGGCCTGGGGTGGCTACACCTTC. Its translation is CASSHTGAWGGYTF.

This clonotype was detected ten times or more. The gene calls are TRBV12-3 or TRBV12-4 and TRBJ2-1; 8 bases align to TRBD2. V trimming: 6 bases; J trimming: 7 bases; junction bases outside the gene matches: 14. This CDR3 is 16 amino acids long. In DNA, the CDR3 is TGTGCCAGCAGACCTGCCGGGACTAGTAGGGGGAATGAGCAGTTCTTC. Its protein is CASRPAGTSRGNEQFF.

This sequence joins TRBV12-3 or TRBV12-4 and TRBJ1-1; D may be TRBD1 (5 bases). Between the trimmed V and J ends, which lost 7 bases and 3 bases, there was a span of 15 bases. CDR3 size: 14 residues. As DNA, the CDR3 is TGTGCCAGCATAAAACAGGCTTTGGACACTGAAGCTTTCTTT. It specifies CASIKQALDTEAFF.

In its sample, this clonotype was seen many times. The chain is built from TRBV6-1 and TRBJ2-7; D is ambiguous. The V end lost 7 bases, the J end lost 3 bases, and 16 bases lay between the germline ends. The germline V gene encodes CDR1 MNHNS and CDR2 SASEGT. CDR3 length: 14 residues. As DNA, the CDR3 is TGTGCCAGCACCTTAAGGGATAGTTACTACGAGCAGTACTTC. It translates to CASTLRDSYYEQYF.